This TCR beta chain appears in the sequencing data of a study of shared clonotypes between healthy human individuals. Some 30,000 T cell genomes, or roughly 200 ng DNA, went into the sorted-subset replicate PCRs. Here immunoSEQ multiplex PCR was the method, and the copy in TCRdb shows in-frame clones only, minus some. The sample lists 170,000 or so clones, 60% to 75% occurring once. There are a few counts of this clone. Trimming cost V 6 bases and J 5 bases, with 17 bases left between them. This CDR3 has 15 residues. Germline CDR1 reads MGHRA; CDR2 reads YSYEKL. The sequence was collected from a man aged 30 to 39 in good health. This chain connects TRBV4-1 to TRBJ1-5; a weak D match, TRBD1 (6 bases). Sample: memory CD4+ T cells sorted from blood. The subset is: CD45RA-negative fraction. CDR3 bases: TGCGCCAGCAGTCGTTCACGGGACACCTATCAGCCCCAGCATTTT. Protein product: CASSRSRDTYQPQHF.